This TCR beta chain was sequenced for a study of metastatic and nonmetastatic thyroid tumors. Study observations and caveats: In both blood and tumor samples, TCR beta diversity was reported significantly higher for malignant than benign nodules.

Every patient underwent thyroid surgery untreated. The table lists this clone with a few counts. The antigen is undetermined. Original methodology: A classifier for distant metastasis in papillary thyroid cancer was constructed using CDR3 differences observed across clinicopathological groups. TCRdb re-called the PCR reads through MiXCR. These V and J calls are TCRdb output, not the study's own analysis. The sample has around 10,000 clones, approximately 31% seen once. The V gene's germline CDR1 is SGHVS and CDR2 FQNEAQ. V dropped 4 bases and J dropped 4 bases, with 8 bases sitting between them. The CDR3 totals 12 residues.

Sequencing input: adjacent normal tissue. The origin of this receptor is a female donor with papillary thyroid cancer or a benign thyroid nodule (not recorded which). Some clones in this sample may be carry-over from other donors' samples. This chain uses TRBV7-8 with TRBJ2-7; D may be TRBD2 (5 bases). As DNA, the CDR3 is TGTGCCAGCAGCTACGGGATGTACGAGCAGTACTTC. The encoded protein is CASSYGMYEQYF. Complete variable domain (other parts from reference TRBV7-8 and TRBJ2-7): GAGVSQSPRYKVAKRGQDVALRCDPISGHVSLFWYQQALGQGPEFLTYFQNEAQLDKSGLPSDRFFAERPEGSVSTLKIQRTQQEDSAVYLCASSYGMYEQYFGPGTRLTVT.